The next 3 T cell receptor beta chains were all read from a single sample in a study of response to subunit inactivated influenza vaccine. TCRdb re-called the RT-PCR reads with MiXCR, one entry per CDR3 protein. The sample carries over 150,000 distinct CDR3 sequences, approximately 9.2% recorded once. The sequencing here drew on non-naive T cells sorted from PBMCs, taken on the day of vaccination. The receptors were gathered from a man aged 50-60 years who received an inactivated influenza vaccine.

As concerns this clonotype: One junction end disagrees with the germline gene, perhaps due to a read error. The chain joins TRBV2 to TRBJ2-5; no clear D. Per the germline V gene, CDR1 is SNHLY and CDR2 is FYNNEI. The CDR3 totals 12 residues. The CDR3 loop reads CPSTGRAATQYF. As DNA, the CDR3 is TGTCCCAGCACCGGAAGGGCAGCGACCCAGTACTTC.

At least ten counts were recorded for this clonotype. V usage is TRBV7-9 and J usage is TRBJ2-7; D unresolved. The CDR3 spans 12 residues. V was pared by 2 bases and J by 2 bases, with 4 bases between. Germline V CDR1 and CDR2: SEHNR, FQNEAQ (reference sequence). The CDR3 reads CASSLSPYEQYF. DNA of the CDR3: TGTGCCAGCAGCTTAAGCCCCTACGAGCAGTACTTC.

By proportion, this clonotype is medium-sized. The chain is built from TRBV29-1 and TRBJ2-1, with D hard to call. From germline, CDR1 is SQVTM and CDR2 ANQGSEA. CDR3 length: 11 residues. V was shortened by 4 bases and J by 8 bases, with 9 bases between the two germline ends. The DNA of the CDR3 is TGCAGCGTTGGTTTCCTGGATGAGCAGTTCTTC. Translated, it gives CSVGFLDEQFF.